This T cell receptor (beta chain) appears in the sequencing data of a study of early T cells in non-severe SARS-CoV-2 infection. Study context: Investigators sequenced bulk RNA drawn from unsorted whole blood, and chains remained unpaired.

The CDR3 sequence is 11 residues long. Trimming took off 8 bases at V and 2 bases at J, with 6 bases between the two ends. Overall study findings and caveats: VDJdb matching skewed toward anti-spike CD8 responses, missing private and CD4 specificities.

Unique molecular identifiers tagged individual cDNA molecules. Via MiXCR, TCRdb re-called the 5' RACE reads, giving one row per CDR3 protein. The sample records about 26,000 distinct CDR3 sequences, approximately 4.8% being singletons. This clonotype has at least ten counts. Its antigen is still unknown. The source is an adult who was a healthcare worker with PCR-confirmed SARS-CoV-2 infection or an uninfected control (not recorded which). The specimen was whole blood. This chain joins TRBV12-3 or TRBV12-4 and TRBJ2-5, with a tentative D call TRBD1 (6 bases). The CDR3 DNA reads TGTGCCAGCGGACAGCAAGAGACCCAGTACTTC. Its protein is CASGQQETQYF.